This T cell receptor (beta chain) was captured by sequencing in a study of spatial heterogeneity in lung cancer. Study-level findings and limits: Tumor T cell coverage was estimated at 6% to 7% for alpha and around 13% for beta chains. Tumors with more nonsynonymous mutations had more expanded intratumoral alpha and beta TCRs.

The germline CDR1 and CDR2 sequences are SNHLY and FYNNEI. The V segment lost 6 bases and the J segment 10 bases; nucleotides outside the gene matches: 11. The CDR3 covers 13 residues. The time point was: sample taken at primary tumor resection. The authors sequenced whole RNA from tumor, nontumor lung or frozen PBMC without sorting. Individually, TCR cDNA molecules were each labelled with a unique molecular identifier. One entry per CDR3 protein, called by TCRdb with MiXCR from the 5' RACE reads. The data contain approximately 11,000 distinct CDR3 sequences, 5.1% of them singletons. This clonotype appeared many times. The antigen is undetermined.

The TCR originated in a male donor with early-stage non-small cell lung cancer. Specimen: lung tumor tissue, collected at surgery. The rearrangement joins TRBV2 to TRBJ1-1; TRBD1 aligns across 7 bases. The CDR3, as DNA: TGTGCCAGCAGCGAGGGTCGGAGGGGGCGAGCTTTCTTT. It specifies CASSEGRRGRAFF. Full variable domain (missing parts from reference TRBV2 and TRBJ1-1): EPEVTQTPSHQVTQMGQEVILRCVPISNHLYFYWYRQILGQKVEFLVSFYNNEISEKSEIFDDQFSVERPDGSNFTLKIRSTKLEDSAMYFCASSEGRRGRAFFGQGTRLTVV.